This T cell receptor beta chain was retrieved from a study of cytomegalovirus exposure and HLA in healthy donors. General observations from the study: An apparent linkage of common viral pathogens to several of the most significant clusters emerged in a later analysis. Confirmation was obtained in vitro that a few CMV-associated chains are specific for CMV antigens. The study recorded about 150 TCR beta chains that were cytomegalovirus-associated.

The PCR made use of 60 Vbeta and 13 Jbeta primers. Assay used: immunoSEQ multiplex PCR; TCRdb lists only in-frame clones, some missing. Among about 130,000 clones, around 74% were seen once, and the ten largest hold less than 4%. As concerns this clone: Its antigen is unidentified.

V was clipped by 0 bases and J by 6 bases, with 8 bases between them. The CDR3 spans 13 residues. In germline, CDR1 is LGHNA, CDR2 YNFKEQ. V gene TRBV4-2 combines with J gene TRBJ1-1, with unresolved D. The TCR originated in a man younger than 45 in good health and CMV-seronegative. Sequencing was done on a sample of PBMCs. The CDR3 reads CASSQDTAPEAFF. The CDR3 bases are TGTGCCAGCAGCCAAGACACTGCGCCTGAAGCTTTCTTT.